The sequence of this T cell receptor beta chain was determined in a study of cytomegalovirus exposure and HLA in healthy donors. PCR primers comprised 60 Vbeta and 13 Jbeta primers. Sequenced by immunoSEQ multiplex PCR; TCRdb stores in-frame clones only, minus some. The top ten hold less than 2% of the sample, which has around 95,000 clones, roughly 70% seen once. The germline V gene has CDR1 PRHDT and CDR2 FYEKMQ (reference sequence). V shed 4 bases and J 4 bases; nucleotides not matched to a gene: 8. The CDR3 is 17 residues long. V is TRBV13 and J is TRBJ2-1, with TRBD1 matching 12 bases. The sample consisted of PBMCs. This sequence originates from a male donor in good health and CMV-seronegative. CDR3 bases: TGTGCCAGCAGCTCACGGGACAGGGGGCGAGGATACAATGAGCAGTTCTTC. Residues: CASSSRDRGRGYNEQFF.